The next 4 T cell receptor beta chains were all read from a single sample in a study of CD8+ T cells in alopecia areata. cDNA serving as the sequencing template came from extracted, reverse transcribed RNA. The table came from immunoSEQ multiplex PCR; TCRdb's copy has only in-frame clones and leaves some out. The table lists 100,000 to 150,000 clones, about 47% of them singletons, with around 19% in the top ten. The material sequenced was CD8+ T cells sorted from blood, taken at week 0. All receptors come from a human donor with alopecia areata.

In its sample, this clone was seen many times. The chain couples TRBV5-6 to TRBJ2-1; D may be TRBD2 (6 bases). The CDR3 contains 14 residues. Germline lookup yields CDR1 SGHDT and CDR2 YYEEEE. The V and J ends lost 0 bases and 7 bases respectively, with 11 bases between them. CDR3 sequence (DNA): TGTGCCAGCAGCTTGGTGACTAGAGAAAATGAGCAGTTCTTC. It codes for CASSLVTRENEQFF. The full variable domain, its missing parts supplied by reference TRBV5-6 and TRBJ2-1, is DAGVTQSPTHLIKTRGQQVTLRCSPKSGHDTVSWYQQALGQGPQFIFQYYEEEERQRGNFPDRFSGHQFPNYSSELNVNALLLGDSALYLCASSLVTRENEQFFGPGTRLTVL.

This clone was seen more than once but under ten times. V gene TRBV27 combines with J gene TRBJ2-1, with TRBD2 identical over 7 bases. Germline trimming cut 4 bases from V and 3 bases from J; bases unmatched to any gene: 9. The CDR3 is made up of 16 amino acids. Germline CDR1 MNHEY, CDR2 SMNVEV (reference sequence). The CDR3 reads CASSSQGASGYNEQFF. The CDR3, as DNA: TGTGCCAGCAGTTCCCAAGGGGCTAGCGGCTACAATGAGCAGTTCTTC.

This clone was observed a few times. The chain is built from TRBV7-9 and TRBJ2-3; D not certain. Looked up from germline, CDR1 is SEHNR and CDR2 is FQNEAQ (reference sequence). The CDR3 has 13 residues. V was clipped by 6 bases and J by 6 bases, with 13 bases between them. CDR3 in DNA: TGTGCCAGCAGAGTAACTGTGTCGGATACGCAGTATTTT. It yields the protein CASRVTVSDTQYF.

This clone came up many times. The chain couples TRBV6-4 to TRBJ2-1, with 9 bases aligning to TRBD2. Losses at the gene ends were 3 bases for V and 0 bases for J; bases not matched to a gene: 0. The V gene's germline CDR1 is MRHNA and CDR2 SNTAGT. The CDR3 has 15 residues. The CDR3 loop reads CASSEAGGSYNEQFF. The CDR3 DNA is TGTGCCAGCAGTGAAGCGGGGGGCTCCTACAATGAGCAGTTCTTC.